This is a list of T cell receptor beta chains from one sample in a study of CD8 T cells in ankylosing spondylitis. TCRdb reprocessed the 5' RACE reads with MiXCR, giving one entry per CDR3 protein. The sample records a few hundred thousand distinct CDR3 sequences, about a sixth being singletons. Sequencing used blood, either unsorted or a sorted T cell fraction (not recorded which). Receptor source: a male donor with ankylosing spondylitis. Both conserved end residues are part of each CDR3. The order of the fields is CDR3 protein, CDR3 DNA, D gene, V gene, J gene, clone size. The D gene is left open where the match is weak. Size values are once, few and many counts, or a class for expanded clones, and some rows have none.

CASSLTGNEQYF,TGTGCCAGCAGTTTGACAGGGAACGAGCAGTACTTC,TRBD1,TRBV12-3/TRBV12-4,TRBJ2-7,many
CSVDTTGTGGTYEQYF,TGCAGCGTGGATACGACAGGAACAGGGGGAACCTACGAGCAGTACTTC,TRBD1,TRBV29-1,TRBJ2-7,.
CSARTGGAWTEAFF,TGCAGTGCTAGGACAGGGGGCGCGTGGACTGAAGCTTTCTTT,TRBD1,TRBV20-1,TRBJ1-1,.
CASSVRSGNQPQHF,TGTGCCAGCAGTGTACGATCTGGCAATCAGCCCCAGCATTTT,.,TRBV2,TRBJ1-5,.
CASSYYGTGEYNEQFF,TGCGCCAGCAGCTACTACGGGACAGGAGAGTACAATGAGCAGTTCTTC,TRBD1,TRBV5-1,TRBJ2-1,many
CASSDYPRQGHTEAFF,TGTGCCAGCAGCGACTACCCTCGACAGGGACACACTGAAGCTTTCTTT,TRBD1,TRBV6-2/TRBV6-3,TRBJ1-1,few
CASSHPGANVLTF,TGTGCCAGCAGCCACCCCGGGGCCAACGTCCTGACTTTC,.,TRBV6-6,TRBJ2-6,few
CASSSLGQGVAEAFF,TGTGCCAGCAGTTCGCTGGGACAGGGGGTCGCTGAAGCTTTCTTT,TRBD1,TRBV12-3/TRBV12-4,TRBJ1-1,many
CASRRTDNSPLHF,TGTGCCAGCAGACGGACGGATAATTCACCCCTCCACTTT,.,TRBV7-9,TRBJ1-6,few
CASSYRQGSPNTEAFF,TGTGCCAGCAGCTACCGACAGGGGAGCCCGAACACTGAAGCTTTCTTT,TRBD1,TRBV7-2,TRBJ1-1,.
CASSHSGTSPQETQYF,TGTGCCAGCAGCCACTCCGGGACCTCCCCGCAGGAGACCCAGTACTTC,.,TRBV11-2,TRBJ2-5,.
CASSLGADWNTEAFF,TGTGCCAGCAGCTTAGGGGCAGATTGGAACACTGAAGCTTTCTTT,.,TRBV7-2,TRBJ1-1,.
CASSQGGSAWDYEQYF,TGTGCCAGCAGCCAAGGGGGCTCCGCCTGGGATTACGAGCAGTACTTC,TRBD1,TRBV11-3,TRBJ2-7,.
CASSLSVRVEQFF,TGTGCCAGCAGCTTATCGGTTCGAGTTGAGCAGTTCTTC,.,TRBV7-2,TRBJ2-1,few
CASSLLGENTEAFF,TGTGCCAGCAGTTTATTGGGGGAGAACACTGAAGCTTTCTTT,.,TRBV12-3/TRBV12-4,TRBJ1-1,many
CSAPNTEAFF,TGCAGTGCCCCGAACACTGAAGCTTTCTTT,.,TRBV20-1,TRBJ1-1,.
CATSELGRDSSTDTQYF,TGTGCCACCAGTGAGTTAGGAAGGGATTCTAGCACAGATACGCAGTATTTT,.,TRBV24-1,TRBJ2-3,.
CSASLGDHEQFF,TGCAGTGCTAGTCTGGGGGATCATGAGCAGTTCTTC,.,TRBV20-1,TRBJ2-1,.
CASSRRAGGSYNEQFF,TGTGCCAGCAGCCGTCGGGCGGGGGGCTCCTACAATGAGCAGTTCTTC,TRBD2,TRBV5-4,TRBJ2-1,.
CASSLAGQLTTGELFF,TGCGCCAGCAGCTTGGCAGGGCAGCTGACCACCGGGGAGCTGTTTTTT,.,TRBV5-1,TRBJ2-2,.
CASSRTGVRVNEQFF,TGTGCCAGCAGTCGAACAGGGGTTCGGGTCAATGAGCAGTTCTTC,TRBD1,TRBV5-5,TRBJ2-1,few
CASSFMGRETQYF,TGTGCCAGCAGTTTTATGGGGAGAGAGACCCAGTACTTC,.,TRBV12-3/TRBV12-4,TRBJ2-5,.
CASSLGSVVQETQYF,TGTGCCAGCAGCTTAGGCTCGGTAGTCCAAGAGACCCAGTACTTC,.,TRBV7-9,TRBJ2-5,.
CASSPPLGGLETQYF,TGTGCCAGCTCACCACCGCTAGGGGGCTTGGAGACCCAGTACTTC,TRBD1,TRBV18,TRBJ2-5,.
CASSLSWSGAFF,TGTGCCAGCAGTTTAAGTTGGTCCGGCGCTTTCTTT,.,TRBV12-3/TRBV12-4,TRBJ1-1,many